The rows below give T cell receptor beta chains drawn from one sample of a study of cytomegalovirus exposure and HLA in healthy donors. The table came from immunoSEQ multiplex PCR; TCRdb's copy has only in-frame clones and leaves some out. The table records about 110,000 clones, approximately 74% of them present only once. The specimen was PBMCs. The receptors shown here come from a woman aged 40-49 years in good health and CMV-seropositive. The CDR3 runs from the conserved cysteine through the conserved F or W. The D gene is left open where the match is weak. Clone size appears in some rows only: once, few, many, or a class for an expanded clone.

TRBV27	TRBJ1-3	-	-	TGTGCCAGCAGTTTTAAGGGGCTCTCTGGAAACACCATATATTTT	CASSFKGLSGNTIYF
TRBV2	TRBJ1-5	-	-	TGTGCCAGCAGTGAGATCAGGATGTATAGCAATCAGCCCCAGCATTTT	CASSEIRMYSNQPQHF
TRBV5-1	TRBJ1-4	TRBD1	once	TGCGCCAGCAGCCCAGGGGACAGGCCAGTTAATGAAAAACTGTTTTTT	CASSPGDRPVNEKLFF
TRBV4-3	TRBJ1-6	TRBD1	-	TGCGCCAGCAGCCAAGATTGGCCTATTACAGGGGAGGACTCCTATAATTCACCCCTCCACTTT	CASSQDWPITGEDSYNSPLHF
TRBV18	TRBJ2-1	TRBD2	once	TGTGCCAGCTCACTGGCCTCAGCGGGGGGGCGTCATGAGCAGTTCTTC	CASSLASAGGRHEQFF
TRBV5-4	TRBJ1-3	-	few	TGTGCCAGCAGCCCTGCGCCGAGCTCTGGAAACACCATATATTTT	CASSPAPSSGNTIYF
TRBV19	TRBJ1-5	-	-	TGTGCCAGTAGTACCAAACCCCGGGGAGGGGGTAGCAATCAGCCCCAGCATTTT	CASSTKPRGGGSNQPQHF
TRBV28	TRBJ1-2	-	few	TGTGCCAGCAGTTTTTCCGACAGGTACTCTAACTATGGCTACACCTTC	CASSFSDRYSNYGYTF
TRBV5-5	TRBJ2-1	-	few	TGTGCCAGCAGCCTTAATGAGCAGTTCTTC	CASSLNEQFF
TRBV18	TRBJ2-7	TRBD1	few	TGTGCCAGCTCACCACTGAGGGGGCCGGAAGGCGAGCAGTACTTC	CASSPLRGPEGEQYF
TRBV6-5	TRBJ2-3	TRBD1	-	TGTGCCAGCAGTCAGGGGACAGGGGGGGATACGCAGTATTTT	CASSQGTGGDTQYF